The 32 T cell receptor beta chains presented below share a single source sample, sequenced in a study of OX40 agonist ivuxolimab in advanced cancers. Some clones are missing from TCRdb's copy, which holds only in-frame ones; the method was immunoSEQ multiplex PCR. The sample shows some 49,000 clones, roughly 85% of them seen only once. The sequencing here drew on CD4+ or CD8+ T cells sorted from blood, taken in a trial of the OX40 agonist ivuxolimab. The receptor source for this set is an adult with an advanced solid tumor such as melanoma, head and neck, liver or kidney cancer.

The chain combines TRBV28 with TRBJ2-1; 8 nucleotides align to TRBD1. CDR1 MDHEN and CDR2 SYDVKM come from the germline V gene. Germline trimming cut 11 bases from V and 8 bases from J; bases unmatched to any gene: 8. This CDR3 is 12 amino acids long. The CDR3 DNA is TGTGCCGGAGGACAGGGCGTCGATGAGCAGTTCTTC. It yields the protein CAGGQGVDEQFF.

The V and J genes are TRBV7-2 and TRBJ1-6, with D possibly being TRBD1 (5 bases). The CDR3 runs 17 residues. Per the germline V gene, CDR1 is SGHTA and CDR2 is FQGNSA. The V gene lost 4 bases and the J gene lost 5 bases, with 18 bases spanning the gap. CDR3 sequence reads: CASSWLMMTANNSPLHF. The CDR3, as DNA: TGTGCCAGCAGCTGGCTCATGATGACAGCCAATAATTCACCCCTCCACTTT. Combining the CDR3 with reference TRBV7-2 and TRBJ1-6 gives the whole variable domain GAGVSQSPSNKVTEKGKDVELRCDPISGHTALYWYRQSLGQGLEFLIYFQGNSAPDKSGLPSDRFSAERTGGSVSTLTIQRTQQEDSAVYLCASSWLMMTANNSPLHFGNGTRLTVT.

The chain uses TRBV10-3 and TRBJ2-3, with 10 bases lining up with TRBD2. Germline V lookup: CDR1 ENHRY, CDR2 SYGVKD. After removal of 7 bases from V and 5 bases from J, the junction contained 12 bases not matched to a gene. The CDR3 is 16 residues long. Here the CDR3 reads CAINVAGGPDGDTQYF. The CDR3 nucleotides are TGTGCCATCAACGTAGCGGGGGGACCGGACGGAGATACGCAGTATTTT.

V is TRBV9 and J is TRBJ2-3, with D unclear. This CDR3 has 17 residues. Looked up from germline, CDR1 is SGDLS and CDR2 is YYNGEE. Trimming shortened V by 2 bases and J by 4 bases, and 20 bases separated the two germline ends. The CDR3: CASSVASKATPADTQYF. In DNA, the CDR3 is TGTGCCAGCAGCGTGGCGAGCAAGGCGACGCCGGCAGATACGCAGTATTTT.

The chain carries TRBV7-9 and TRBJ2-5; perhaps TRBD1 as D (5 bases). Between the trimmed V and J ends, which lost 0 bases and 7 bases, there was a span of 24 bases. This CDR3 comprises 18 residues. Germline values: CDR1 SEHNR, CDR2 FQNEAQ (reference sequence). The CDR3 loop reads CASSLAGRAQTLLGTQYF. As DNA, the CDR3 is TGTGCCAGCAGCTTAGCGGGCAGGGCGCAAACCCTCTTGGGGACCCAGTACTTC.

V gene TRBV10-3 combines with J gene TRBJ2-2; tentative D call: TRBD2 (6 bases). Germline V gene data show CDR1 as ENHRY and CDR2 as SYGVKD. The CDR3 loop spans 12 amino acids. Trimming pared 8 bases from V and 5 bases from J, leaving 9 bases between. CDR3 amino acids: CAIERGTGELFF. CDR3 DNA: TGTGCCATCGAACGGGGGACCGGGGAGCTGTTTTTT.

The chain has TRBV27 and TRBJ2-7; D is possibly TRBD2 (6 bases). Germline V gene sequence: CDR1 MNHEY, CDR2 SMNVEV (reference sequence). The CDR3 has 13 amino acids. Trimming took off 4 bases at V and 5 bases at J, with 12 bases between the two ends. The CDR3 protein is CASSWGTLDEQYF. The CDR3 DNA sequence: TGTGCCAGCAGTTGGGGGACTCTCGACGAGCAGTACTTC.

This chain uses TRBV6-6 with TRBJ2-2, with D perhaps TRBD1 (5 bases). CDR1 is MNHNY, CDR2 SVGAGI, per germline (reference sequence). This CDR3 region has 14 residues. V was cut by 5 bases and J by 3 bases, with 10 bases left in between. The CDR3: CASSPLTDTGELFF. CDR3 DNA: TGTGCCAGCAGTCCACTGACAGACACCGGGGAGCTGTTTTTT.

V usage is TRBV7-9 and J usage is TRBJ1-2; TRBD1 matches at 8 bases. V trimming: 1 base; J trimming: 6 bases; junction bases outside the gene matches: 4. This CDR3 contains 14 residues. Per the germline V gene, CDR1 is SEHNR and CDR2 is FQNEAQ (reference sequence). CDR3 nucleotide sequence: TGTGCCAGCAGCTTAGTAGGACAGGGAGATGGCTACACCTTC. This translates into CASSLVGQGDGYTF.

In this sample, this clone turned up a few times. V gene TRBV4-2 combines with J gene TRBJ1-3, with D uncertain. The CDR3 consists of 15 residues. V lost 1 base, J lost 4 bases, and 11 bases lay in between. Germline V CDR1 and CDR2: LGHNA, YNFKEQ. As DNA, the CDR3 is TGTGCCAGCAGCCAAGGTCCGCAAGCGGGAAACACCATATATTTT. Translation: CASSQGPQAGNTIYF.

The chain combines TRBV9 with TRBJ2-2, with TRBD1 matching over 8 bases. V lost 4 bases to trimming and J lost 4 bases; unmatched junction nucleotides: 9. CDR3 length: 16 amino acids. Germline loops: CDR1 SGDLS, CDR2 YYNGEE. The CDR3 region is CASSPHTGGSTGELFF. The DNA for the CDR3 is TGTGCCAGCAGCCCACACACAGGGGGGTCCACCGGGGAGCTGTTTTTT.

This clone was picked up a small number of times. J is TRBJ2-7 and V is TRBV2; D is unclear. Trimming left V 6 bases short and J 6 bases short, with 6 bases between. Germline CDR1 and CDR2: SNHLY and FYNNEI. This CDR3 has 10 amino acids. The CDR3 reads CASSGVEQYF. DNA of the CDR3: TGTGCCAGCAGCGGCGTCGAGCAGTACTTC.

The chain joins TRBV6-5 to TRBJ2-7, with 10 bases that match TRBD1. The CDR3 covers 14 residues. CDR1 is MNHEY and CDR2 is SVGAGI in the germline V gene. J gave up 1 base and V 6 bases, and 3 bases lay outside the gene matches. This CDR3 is CASSPGQGSYEQYF. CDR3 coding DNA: TGTGCCAGCAGCCCGGGACAGGGGTCCTACGAGCAGTACTTC.

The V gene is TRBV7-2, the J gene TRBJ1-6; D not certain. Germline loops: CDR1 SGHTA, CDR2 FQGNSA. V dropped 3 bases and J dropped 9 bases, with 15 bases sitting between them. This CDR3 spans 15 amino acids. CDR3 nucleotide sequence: TGTGCCAGCAGCTTCATCGCAGGCTCAAGTTCACCCCTCCACTTT. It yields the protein CASSFIAGSSSPLHF.

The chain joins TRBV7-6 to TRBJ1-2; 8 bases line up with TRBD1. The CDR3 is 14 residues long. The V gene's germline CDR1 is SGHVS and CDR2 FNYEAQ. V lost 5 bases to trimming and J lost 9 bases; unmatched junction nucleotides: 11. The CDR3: CASSRTTGGRSYTF. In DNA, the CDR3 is TGTGCCAGCAGCCGCACCACAGGGGGAAGGAGCTACACCTTC.

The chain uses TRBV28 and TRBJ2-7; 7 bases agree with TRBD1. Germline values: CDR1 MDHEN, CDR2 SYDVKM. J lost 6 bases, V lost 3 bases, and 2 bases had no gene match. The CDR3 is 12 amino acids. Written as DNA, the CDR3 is TGTGCCAGCAGTTTTGGGACAGCCGAGCAGTACTTC. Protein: CASSFGTAEQYF.

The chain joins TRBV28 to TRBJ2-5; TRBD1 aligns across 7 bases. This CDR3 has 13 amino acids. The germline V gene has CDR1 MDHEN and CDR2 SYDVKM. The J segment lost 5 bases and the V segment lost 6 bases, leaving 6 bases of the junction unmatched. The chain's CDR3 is CASRVQGRETQYF. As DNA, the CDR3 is TGTGCCAGCAGGGTACAGGGGCGGGAGACCCAGTACTTC.

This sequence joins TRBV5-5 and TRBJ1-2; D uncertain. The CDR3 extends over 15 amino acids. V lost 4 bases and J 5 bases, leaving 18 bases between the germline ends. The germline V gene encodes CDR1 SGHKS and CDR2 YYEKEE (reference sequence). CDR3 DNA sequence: TGTGCCAGCAGCCTGCTAGCGGACTCAAAGTATGGCTACACCTTC. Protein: CASSLLADSKYGYTF.

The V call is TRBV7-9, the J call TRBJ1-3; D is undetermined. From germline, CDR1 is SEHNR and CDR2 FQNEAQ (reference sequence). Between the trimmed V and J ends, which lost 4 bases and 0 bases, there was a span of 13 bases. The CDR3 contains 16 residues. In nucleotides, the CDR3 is TGTGCCAGCAGCTACCACACAGCAAACTCTGGAAACACCATATATTTT. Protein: CASSYHTANSGNTIYF.

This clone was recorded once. CDR3 DNA sequence: TGTGCTAGTGGTTTAGGAAACACCATATATTTT. Translation: CASGLGNTIYF. This sequence joins TRBV12-5 and TRBJ1-3; D unclear. V shed 3 bases and J shed 4 bases, with 1 base lying between them. The CDR3 contains 11 residues. Germline V lookup: CDR1 LGHNT, CDR2 FRNRAP.

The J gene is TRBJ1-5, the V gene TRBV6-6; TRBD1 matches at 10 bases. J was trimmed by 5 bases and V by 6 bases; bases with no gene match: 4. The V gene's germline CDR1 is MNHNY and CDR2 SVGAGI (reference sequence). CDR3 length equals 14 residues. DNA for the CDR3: TGTGCCAGCAGCGAGGGACAGGGGTATCAGCCCCAGCATTTT. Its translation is CASSEGQGYQPQHF.

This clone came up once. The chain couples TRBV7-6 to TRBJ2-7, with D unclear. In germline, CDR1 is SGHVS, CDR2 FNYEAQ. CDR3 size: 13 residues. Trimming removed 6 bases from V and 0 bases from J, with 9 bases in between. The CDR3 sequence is CASRASDSYEQYV. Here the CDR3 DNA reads TGTGCCAGCAGAGCTTCTGACTCCTACGAGCAGTACGTC.

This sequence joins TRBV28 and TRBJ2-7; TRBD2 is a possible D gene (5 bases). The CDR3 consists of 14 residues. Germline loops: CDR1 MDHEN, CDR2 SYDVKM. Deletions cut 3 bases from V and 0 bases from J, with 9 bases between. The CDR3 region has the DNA TGTGCCAGCAGTTTCGGGATAACCTCCTACGAGCAGTACTTC. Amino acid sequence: CASSFGITSYEQYF.

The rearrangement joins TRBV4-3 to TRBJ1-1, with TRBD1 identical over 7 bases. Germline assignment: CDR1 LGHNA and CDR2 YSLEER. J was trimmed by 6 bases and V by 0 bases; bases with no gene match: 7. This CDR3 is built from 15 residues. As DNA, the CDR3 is TGCGCCAGCAGCCAAGAGATGATAAGGGGGCCTGAAGCTTTCTTT. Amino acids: CASSQEMIRGPEAFF.

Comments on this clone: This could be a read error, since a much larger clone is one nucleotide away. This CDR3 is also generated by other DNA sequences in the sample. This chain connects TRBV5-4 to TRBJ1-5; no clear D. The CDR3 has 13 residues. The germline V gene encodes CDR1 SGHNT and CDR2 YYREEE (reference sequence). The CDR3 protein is CASSQESDQPQHF. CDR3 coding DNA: TGCGCCAGCAGCCAAGAAAGCGATCAGCCCCAGCATTTT. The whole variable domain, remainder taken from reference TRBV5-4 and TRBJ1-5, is ETGVTQSPTHLIKTRGQQVTLRCSSQSGHNTVSWYQQALGQGPQFIFQYYREEENGRGNFPPRFSGLQFPNYSSELNVNALELDDSALYLCASSQESDQPQHFGDGTRLSIL.

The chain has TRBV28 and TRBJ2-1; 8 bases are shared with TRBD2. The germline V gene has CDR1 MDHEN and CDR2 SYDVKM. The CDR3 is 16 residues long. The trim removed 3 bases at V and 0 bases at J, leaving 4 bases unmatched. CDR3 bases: TGTGCCAGCAGTTTGGTGGCGGGGGGCTCCTACAATGAGCAGTTCTTC. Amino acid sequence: CASSLVAGGSYNEQFF.

DNA of the CDR3: TGTGCCAGCAGCCAGCCGCAAGCGGGGGGGCACGAGCAGTACTTC. The encoded protein is CASSQPQAGGHEQYF. The chain carries TRBV14 and TRBJ2-7, with 10 bases aligning to TRBD2. Germline V gene data show CDR1 as SGHDN and CDR2 as FVKESK. This CDR3 is 15 amino acids long. The junction had 7 bases not matched to a gene; V was cut back by 3 bases and J by 5 bases.

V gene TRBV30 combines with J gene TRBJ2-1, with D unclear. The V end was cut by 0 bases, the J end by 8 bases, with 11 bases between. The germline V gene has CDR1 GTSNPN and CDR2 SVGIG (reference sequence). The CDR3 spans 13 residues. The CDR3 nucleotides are TGTGCCTGGAGTGTAGGTTGGGGTGATGAGCAGTTCTTC. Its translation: CAWSVGWGDEQFF. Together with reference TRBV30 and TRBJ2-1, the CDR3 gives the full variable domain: SQTIHQWPATLVQPVGSPLSLECTVEGTSNPNLYWYRQAAGRGLQLLFYSVGIGQISSEVPQNLSASRPQDRQFILSSKKLLLSDSGFYLCAWSVGWGDEQFFGPGTRLTVL.

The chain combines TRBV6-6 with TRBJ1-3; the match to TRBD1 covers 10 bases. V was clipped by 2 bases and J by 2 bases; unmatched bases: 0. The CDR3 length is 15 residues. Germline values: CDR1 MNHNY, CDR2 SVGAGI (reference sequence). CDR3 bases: TGTGCCAGCAGTTACGACAGGGGGCCTGGAAACACCATATATTTT. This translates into CASSYDRGPGNTIYF.

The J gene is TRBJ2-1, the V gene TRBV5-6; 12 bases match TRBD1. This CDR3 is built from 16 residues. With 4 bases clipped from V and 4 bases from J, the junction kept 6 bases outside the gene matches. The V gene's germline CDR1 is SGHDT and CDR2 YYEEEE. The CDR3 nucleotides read TGTGCCAGCAGCCAAGGGACAGGGGGCGATTACAATGAGCAGTTCTTC. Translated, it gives CASSQGTGGDYNEQFF.

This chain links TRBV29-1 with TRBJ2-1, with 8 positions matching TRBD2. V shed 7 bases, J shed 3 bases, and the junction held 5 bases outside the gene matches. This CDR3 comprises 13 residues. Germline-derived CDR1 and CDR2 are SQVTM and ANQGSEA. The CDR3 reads CSGRAGDYNEQFF. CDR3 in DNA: TGCAGCGGGAGAGCGGGGGACTACAATGAGCAGTTCTTC.

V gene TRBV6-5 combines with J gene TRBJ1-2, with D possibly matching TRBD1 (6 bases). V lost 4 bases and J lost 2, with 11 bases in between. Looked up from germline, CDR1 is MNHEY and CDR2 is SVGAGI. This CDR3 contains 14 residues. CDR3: CASSFSTGNYGYTF. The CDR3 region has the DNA TGTGCCAGCAGTTTCTCGACAGGCAACTATGGCTACACCTTC.